These T cell receptor beta chains were read from a single sample in a study of siplizumab effects on memory and regulatory T cells. Method: immunoSEQ multiplex PCR; TCRdb's copy keeps in-frame clones and lacks some. The sample gives some 65,000 clones, around 90% of which show up once; 1.5% to 2% is in the top ten. What was sequenced was Tregs sorted from blood. The receptors originated from a human donor in good health. CDR3s include the opening cysteine and the closing phenylalanine or tryptophan. The order of the fields is V gene, D gene, J gene, clone size, CDR3 protein, CDR3 DNA. The D gene is left open where the match is weak. Rows may omit the clone size; those that give it use once, few, many or a size class.

TRBV27,.,TRBJ2-3,.,CASSRGLSSSTDTQYF,TGTGCCAGCAGCAGAGGACTGTCTTCTAGCACAGATACGCAGTATTTT
TRBV15,TRBD2,TRBJ2-1,.,CATGPPEGLAGFYNEQFF,TGTGCCACCGGACCCCCAGAGGGACTAGCGGGTTTCTACAATGAGCAGTTCTTC
TRBV6-1,.,TRBJ2-1,.,CASRTYNEQFF,TGTGCCAGCAGGACCTACAATGAGCAGTTCTTC
TRBV28,.,TRBJ1-5,.,CASSRNQPQHF,TGTGCCAGCAGCCGCAATCAGCCCCAGCATTTT
TRBV6-5,TRBD2,TRBJ2-7,.,CASRHGLAGTYEQYF,TGTGCCAGCAGACACGGACTAGCGGGAACCTACGAGCAGTACTTC
TRBV11-3,TRBD2,TRBJ2-7,.,CASSLDGTGGNEQYF,TGTGCCAGCAGCTTAGATGGGACCGGGGGGAACGAGCAGTACTTC
TRBV19,.,TRBJ1-5,medium-sized,CASSIGRGVGQPQHF,TGTGCCAGTAGTATTGGCAGGGGTGTAGGTCAGCCCCAGCATTTT
TRBV5-1,TRBD1,TRBJ2-1,.,CASSWGTVTNEQFF,TGCGCCAGCAGCTGGGGGACAGTAACCAATGAGCAGTTCTTC
TRBV6-5,TRBD1,TRBJ2-7,few,CASSWTGGVREQYF,TGTGCCAGCAGTTGGACAGGGGGGGTCCGAGAGCAGTACTTC
TRBV29-1,.,TRBJ2-3,once,CSVEFLATDTQYF,TGCAGCGTTGAATTCCTAGCAACAGATACGCAGTATTTT
TRBV7-3,TRBD1,TRBJ1-1,.,CASSPRTGAMNTEAFF,TGTGCCAGCAGCCCGAGGACAGGGGCGATGAACACTGAAGCTTTCTTT
TRBV6-6,.,TRBJ1-4,once,CASSSGGSSNEKLFF,TGTGCCAGCAGCTCCGGGGGGAGTTCTAATGAAAAACTGTTTTTT
TRBV5-5,.,TRBJ2-3,.,CASSLQWGRITDTQYF,TGTGCCAGCAGCCTGCAATGGGGGAGGATCACAGATACGCAGTATTTT
TRBV5-1,.,TRBJ2-3,.,CASSLGKPSTDTQYF,TGCGCCAGCAGCTTGGGGAAACCTAGCACAGATACGCAGTATTTT
TRBV12-5,.,TRBJ2-2,.,CASGLVLPTGELFF,TGTGCTAGTGGTTTGGTACTGCCCACCGGGGAGCTGTTTTTT
TRBV21-1,.,TRBJ2-2,.,CASSKPQGSNTGELFF,TGTGCCAGCAGCAAGCCACAGGGCTCGAACACCGGGGAGCTGTTTTTT